Given below is one T cell receptor (beta chain) in context. Its specificity is not known. The data were obtained in a study of T cell repertoires in cytomegalovirus infection. Study overall: Public signatures in TCR beta pointed to CMV infection and matching HLA type. Study findings and constraints: There were carriers of CMV plus the relevant HLA, and cumulative public TCR beta family frequency identified them. Predominance within the ex vivo response was attributable to HLA-C-restricted CMV-specific TCR beta clonotypes.

Via MiXCR, TCRdb re-called the reads, giving one row per CDR3 protein. This table holds hundreds of thousands of distinct CDR3 sequences, roughly a quarter found once. The length of the CDR3 is 14 residues. The V end lost 2 bases, the J end lost 6 bases, and 11 bases lay between the germline ends. From germline, CDR1 is MNHEY and CDR2 SVGEGT. Sample: CD8+ T cells from PBMCs. The chain couples TRBV6-2 or TRBV6-3 to TRBJ2-1; unclear D gene. The sequence was obtained from a human donor in good health (CMV status not recorded). Some clones in this sample may be carry-over from other donors' samples. CDR3 region: CASSYSVGTNEQFF. The CDR3, as DNA: TGTGCCAGCAGTTACAGCGTCGGCACCAATGAGCAGTTCTTC.